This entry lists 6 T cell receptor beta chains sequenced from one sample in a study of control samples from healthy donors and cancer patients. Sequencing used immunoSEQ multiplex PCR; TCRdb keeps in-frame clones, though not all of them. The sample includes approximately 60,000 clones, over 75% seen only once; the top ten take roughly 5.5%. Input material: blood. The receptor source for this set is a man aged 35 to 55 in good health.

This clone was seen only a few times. The DNA of the CDR3 is TGTGCCAGCAGTCCTCAGGGGTCGACAGGGGTGTCACCCCTCCACTTT. It yields the protein CASSPQGSTGVSPLHF. The chain carries TRBV27 and TRBJ1-6; 8 bases agree with TRBD1. V was clipped by 5 bases and J by 10 bases; unmatched bases: 13. CDR3 length equals 16 residues. Germline CDR1 and CDR2: MNHEY and SMNVEV (reference sequence).

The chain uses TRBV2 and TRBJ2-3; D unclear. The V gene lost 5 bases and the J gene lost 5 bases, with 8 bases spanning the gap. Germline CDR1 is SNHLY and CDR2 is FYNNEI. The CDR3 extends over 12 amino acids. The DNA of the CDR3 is TGTGCCAGCAGTCGACTCCTAGATACGCAGTATTTT. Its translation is CASSRLLDTQYF. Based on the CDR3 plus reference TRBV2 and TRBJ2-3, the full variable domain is EPEVTQTPSHQVTQMGQEVILRCVPISNHLYFYWYRQILGQKVEFLVSFYNNEISEKSEIFDDQFSVERPDGSNFTLKIRSTKLEDSAMYFCASSRLLDTQYFGPGTRLTVL.

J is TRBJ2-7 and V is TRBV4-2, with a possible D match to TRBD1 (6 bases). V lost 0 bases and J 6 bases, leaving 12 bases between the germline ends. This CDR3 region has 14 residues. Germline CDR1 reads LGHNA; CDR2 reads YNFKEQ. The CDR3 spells CASSQDLQGREQYF. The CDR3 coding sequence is TGTGCCAGCAGCCAAGATCTACAGGGACGCGAGCAGTACTTC.

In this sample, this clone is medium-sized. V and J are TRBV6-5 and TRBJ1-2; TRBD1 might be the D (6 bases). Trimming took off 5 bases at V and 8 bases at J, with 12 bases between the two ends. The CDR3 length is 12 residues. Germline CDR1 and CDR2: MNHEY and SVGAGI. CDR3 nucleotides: TGTGCCAGCAGTCTCAGGGGAGAAGGCTACACCTTC. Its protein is CASSLRGEGYTF.

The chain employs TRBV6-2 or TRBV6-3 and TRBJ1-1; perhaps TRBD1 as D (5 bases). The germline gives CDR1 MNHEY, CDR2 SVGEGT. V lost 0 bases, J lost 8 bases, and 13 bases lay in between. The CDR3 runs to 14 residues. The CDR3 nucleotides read TGTGCCAGCAGTTACTCGAGAGGCCAGGGAGAAGCTTTCTTT. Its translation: CASSYSRGQGEAFF.

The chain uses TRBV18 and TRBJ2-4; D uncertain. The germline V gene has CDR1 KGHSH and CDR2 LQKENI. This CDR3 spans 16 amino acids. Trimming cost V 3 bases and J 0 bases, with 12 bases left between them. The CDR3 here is CASSPPHVIAKNIQYF. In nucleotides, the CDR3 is TGTGCCAGCTCACCCCCCCACGTAATAGCCAAAAACATTCAGTACTTC.